This TCR beta chain came from a study of Graves' ophthalmopathy and Graves' hyperthyroidism. This clonotype was detected once. Amplification of the TCR beta CDR3 regions used RNA transcripts (as template). In the first round, RT-PCR was carried out with HTBI primers, and a multiplex PCR formed the second round. MiXCR was run by TCRdb on the multiplex PCR reads, yielding one entry per CDR3 protein. The sample carries roughly 300,000 distinct CDR3 sequences, 15% to 20% recorded once. Germline V gene sequence: CDR1 MDHEN, CDR2 SYDVKM. Losses at the gene ends were 5 bases for V and 7 bases for J; bases not matched to a gene: 3. The CDR3 is 13 residues long.

This clonotype originated in an adult man with Graves' ophthalmopathy. V is TRBV28 and J is TRBJ1-2; 11 bases are shared with TRBD1. The material sequenced was peripheral blood. CDR3 DNA sequence: TGTGCCAGCAGTCGGGACAGGGGGGTTGGCTACACCTTC. Translation gives CASSRDRGVGYTF.